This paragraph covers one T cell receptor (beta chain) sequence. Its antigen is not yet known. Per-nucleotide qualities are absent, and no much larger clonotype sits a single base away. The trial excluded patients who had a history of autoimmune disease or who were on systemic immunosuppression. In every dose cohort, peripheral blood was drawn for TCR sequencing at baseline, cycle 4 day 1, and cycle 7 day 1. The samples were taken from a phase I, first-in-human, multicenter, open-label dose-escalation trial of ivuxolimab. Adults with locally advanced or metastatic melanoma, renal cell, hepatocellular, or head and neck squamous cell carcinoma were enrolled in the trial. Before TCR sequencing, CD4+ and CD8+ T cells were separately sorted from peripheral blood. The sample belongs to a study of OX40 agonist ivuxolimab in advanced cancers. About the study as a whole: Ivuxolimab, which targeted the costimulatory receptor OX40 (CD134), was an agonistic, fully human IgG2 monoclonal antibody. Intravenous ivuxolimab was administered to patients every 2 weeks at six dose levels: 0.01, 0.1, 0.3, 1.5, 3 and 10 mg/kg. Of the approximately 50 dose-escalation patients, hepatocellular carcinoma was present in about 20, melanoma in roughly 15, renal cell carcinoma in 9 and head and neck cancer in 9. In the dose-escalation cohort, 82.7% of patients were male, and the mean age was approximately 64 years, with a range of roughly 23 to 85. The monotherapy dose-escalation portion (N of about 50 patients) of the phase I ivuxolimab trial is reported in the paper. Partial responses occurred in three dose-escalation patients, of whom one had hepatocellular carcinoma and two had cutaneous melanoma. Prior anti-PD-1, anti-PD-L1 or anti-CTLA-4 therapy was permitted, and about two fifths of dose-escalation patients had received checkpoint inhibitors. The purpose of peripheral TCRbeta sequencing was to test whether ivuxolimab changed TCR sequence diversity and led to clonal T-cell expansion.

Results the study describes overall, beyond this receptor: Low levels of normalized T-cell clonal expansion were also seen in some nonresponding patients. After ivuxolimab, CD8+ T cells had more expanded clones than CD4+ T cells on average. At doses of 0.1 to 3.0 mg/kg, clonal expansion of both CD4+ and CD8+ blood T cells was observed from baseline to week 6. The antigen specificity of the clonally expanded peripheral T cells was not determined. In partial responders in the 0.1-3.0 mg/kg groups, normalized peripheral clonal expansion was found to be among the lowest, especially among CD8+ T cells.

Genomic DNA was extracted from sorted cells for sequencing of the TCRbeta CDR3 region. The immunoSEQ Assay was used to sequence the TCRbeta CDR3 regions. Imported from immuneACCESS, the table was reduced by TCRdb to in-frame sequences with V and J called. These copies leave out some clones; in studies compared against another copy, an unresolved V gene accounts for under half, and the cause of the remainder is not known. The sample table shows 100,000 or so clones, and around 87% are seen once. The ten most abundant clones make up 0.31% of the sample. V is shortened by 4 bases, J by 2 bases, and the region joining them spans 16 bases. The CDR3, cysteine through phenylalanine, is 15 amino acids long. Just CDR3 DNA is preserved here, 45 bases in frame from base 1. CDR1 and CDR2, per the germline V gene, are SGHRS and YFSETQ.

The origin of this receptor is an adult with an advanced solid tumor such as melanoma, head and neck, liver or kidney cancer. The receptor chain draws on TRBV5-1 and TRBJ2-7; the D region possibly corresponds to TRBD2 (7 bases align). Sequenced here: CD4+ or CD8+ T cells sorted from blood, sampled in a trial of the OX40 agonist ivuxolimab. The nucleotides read TGCGCCAGCAGCCCAGGGGCTAGCGGTACCTACGAGCAGTACTTC. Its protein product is CASSPGASGTYEQYF.